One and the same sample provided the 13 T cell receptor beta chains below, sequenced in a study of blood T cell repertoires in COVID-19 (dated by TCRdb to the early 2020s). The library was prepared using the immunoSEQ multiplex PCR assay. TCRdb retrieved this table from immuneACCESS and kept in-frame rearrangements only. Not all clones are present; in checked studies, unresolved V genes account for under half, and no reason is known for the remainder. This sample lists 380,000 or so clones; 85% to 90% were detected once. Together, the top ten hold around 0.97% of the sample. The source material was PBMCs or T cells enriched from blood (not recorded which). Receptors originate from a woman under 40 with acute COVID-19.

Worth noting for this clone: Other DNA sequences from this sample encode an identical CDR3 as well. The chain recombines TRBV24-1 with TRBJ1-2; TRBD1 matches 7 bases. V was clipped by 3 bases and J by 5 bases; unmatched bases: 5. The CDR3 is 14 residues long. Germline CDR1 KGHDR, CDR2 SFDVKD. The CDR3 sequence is CATSDPGQTYGYTF. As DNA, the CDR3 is TGTGCCACCAGTGATCCGGGACAGACATATGGCTACACCTTC.

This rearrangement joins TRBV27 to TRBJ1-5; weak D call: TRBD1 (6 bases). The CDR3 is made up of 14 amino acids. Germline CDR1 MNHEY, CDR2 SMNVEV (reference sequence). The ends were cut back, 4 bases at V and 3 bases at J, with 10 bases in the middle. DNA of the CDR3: TGTGCCAGCAGTTCGGGACACCTCAATCAGCCCCAGCATTTT. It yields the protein CASSSGHLNQPQHF.

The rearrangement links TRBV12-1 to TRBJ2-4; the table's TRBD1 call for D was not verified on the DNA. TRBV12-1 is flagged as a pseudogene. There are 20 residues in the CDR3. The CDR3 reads CASSVTGTGGEDIAKNIQYF. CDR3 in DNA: TGTGCCAGCAGCGTAACCGGGACAGGGGGCGAAGATATTGCCAAAAACATTCAGTACTTC.

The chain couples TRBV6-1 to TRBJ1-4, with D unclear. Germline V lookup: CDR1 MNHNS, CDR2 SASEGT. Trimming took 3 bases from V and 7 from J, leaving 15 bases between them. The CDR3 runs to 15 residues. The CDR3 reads CASSDSGRRSEKLFF. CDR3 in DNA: TGTGCCAGCAGTGATTCGGGAAGAAGGAGTGAAAAACTGTTTTTT.

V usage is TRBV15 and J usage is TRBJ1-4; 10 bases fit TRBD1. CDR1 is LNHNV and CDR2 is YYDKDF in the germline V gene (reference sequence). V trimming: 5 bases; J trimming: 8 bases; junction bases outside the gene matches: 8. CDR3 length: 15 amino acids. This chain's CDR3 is CATSLGQGIGEKLFF. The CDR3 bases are TGTGCCACCAGCTTGGGACAGGGGATCGGGGAAAAACTGTTTTTT.

DNA of the CDR3: TGCGCCAGCAGCCAAGGTTCAATAGCGGGGGGTCGTGCAGATACGCAGTATTTT. Protein: CASSQGSIAGGRADTQYF. The chain has TRBV4-3 and TRBJ2-3, with 10 bases matching TRBD2. CDR3 length: 18 amino acids. CDR1 LGHNA and CDR2 YSLEER come from the germline V gene. J lost 4 bases, V lost 1 base, and 11 bases had no gene match.

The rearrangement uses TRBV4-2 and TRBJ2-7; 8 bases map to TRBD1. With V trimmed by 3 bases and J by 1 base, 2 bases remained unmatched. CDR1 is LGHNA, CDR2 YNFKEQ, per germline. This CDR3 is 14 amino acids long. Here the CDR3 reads CASSHDRGSYEQYF. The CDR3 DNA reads TGTGCCAGCAGCCACGACAGGGGTTCCTACGAGCAGTACTTC.

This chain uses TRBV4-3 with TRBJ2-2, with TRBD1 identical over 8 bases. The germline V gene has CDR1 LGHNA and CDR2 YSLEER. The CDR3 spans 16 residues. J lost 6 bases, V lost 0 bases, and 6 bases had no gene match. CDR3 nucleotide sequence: TGCGCCAGCAGCCAAGATTCCCCAGGGGGCCCCGGGGAGCTGTTTTTT. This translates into CASSQDSPGGPGELFF.

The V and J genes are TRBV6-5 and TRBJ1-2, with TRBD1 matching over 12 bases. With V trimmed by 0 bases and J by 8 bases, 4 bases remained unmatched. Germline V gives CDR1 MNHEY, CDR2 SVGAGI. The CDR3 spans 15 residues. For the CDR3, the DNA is TGTGCCAGCAGTTACTCGGGACAGGGGGCGCGGGGCTACACCTTC. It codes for CASSYSGQGARGYTF.

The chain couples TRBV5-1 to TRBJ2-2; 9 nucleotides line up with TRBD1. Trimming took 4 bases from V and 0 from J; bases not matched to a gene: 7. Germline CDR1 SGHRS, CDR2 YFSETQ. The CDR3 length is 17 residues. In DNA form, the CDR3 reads TGCGCCAGCAGCCCCCAGGGACAGGGCGCGAACACCGGGGAGCTGTTTTTT. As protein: CASSPQGQGANTGELFF.

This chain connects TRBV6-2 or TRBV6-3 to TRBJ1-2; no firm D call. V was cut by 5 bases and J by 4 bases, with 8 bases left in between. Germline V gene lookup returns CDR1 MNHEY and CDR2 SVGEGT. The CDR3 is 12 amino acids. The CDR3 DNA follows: TGTGCCAGCAGTAACCGGGGCTATGGCTACACCTTC. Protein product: CASSNRGYGYTF.

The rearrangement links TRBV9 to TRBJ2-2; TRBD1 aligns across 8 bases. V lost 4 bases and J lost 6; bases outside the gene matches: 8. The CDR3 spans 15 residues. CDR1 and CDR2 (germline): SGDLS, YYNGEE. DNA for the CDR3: TGTGCCAGCAGCCCAGGACAGGGTTGGGCCGGGGAGCTGTTTTTT. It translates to CASSPGQGWAGELFF.

The CDR3 DNA is TGTGCCAGCAGTGAATTGCGGGGGCTTCAGAATTCACCCCTCCACTTT. Protein sequence: CASSELRGLQNSPLHF. This sequence joins TRBV2 and TRBJ1-6; D may be TRBD1 (6 bases). Between the trimmed V and J ends, which lost 2 bases and 7 bases, there was a span of 15 bases. The germline gives CDR1 SNHLY, CDR2 FYNNEI. The CDR3 covers 16 residues.